These 29 T cell receptor beta chains were all obtained from the same sample, sequenced in a study of metastatic and nonmetastatic thyroid tumors (TCRdb year 2020). To prepare the library, PCR was applied. Sequencer: Illumina HiSeq 4000. Starting from the raw public reads, TCRdb applied fastp trimming at Q25, assembled clones with MiXCR and retained in-frame beta chains. This sample comprises some 41,000 clones, 28% of them detected only once. Almost 10% of the sample belongs to the ten largest clones. None of the patients had been given any treatment before thyroid surgery. What was sequenced was blood. All receptors derive from a male donor with papillary thyroid cancer or a benign thyroid nodule (not recorded which). Some clones in this sample may be carry-over from other donors' samples.

This clone was seen ten or more times. Other DNA sequences within the sample encode an identical CDR3. The chain uses TRBV14 and TRBJ1-2; no firm D call. CDR1 and CDR2 (germline): SGHDN, FVKESK. Trimming removed 4 bases from V and 0 bases from J, with 12 bases in between. CDR3 size: 15 residues. For the CDR3, the DNA is TGTGCCAGCAGCCCCGACCCGACGGCTAACTATGGCTACACCTTC. Its translation is CASSPDPTANYGYTF.

V and J are TRBV5-1 and TRBJ2-3; D uncertain. Germline CDR1 reads SGHRS; CDR2 reads YFSETQ. The V gene lost 2 bases and the J gene lost 15 bases, with 22 bases spanning the gap. The CDR3 has 14 residues. CDR3 sequence: CASSLAGLRDTHYF. The CDR3 DNA follows: TGCGCCAGCAGCTTAGCTGGGCTCAGAGATACTCATTATTTT.

The chain combines TRBV3-1 with TRBJ2-6; D is undetermined. CDR3 length: 13 residues. Per germline, CDR1 LGHDT and CDR2 YNNKEL (reference sequence). Trimming took 1 base from V and 2 from J, leaving 0 bases between them. The CDR3 DNA reads TGTGCCAGCAGCCAAGCTGGGGCCAACGTCCTGACTTTC. Its protein product is CASSQAGANVLTF.

This clone was observed at least ten times. The chain combines TRBV25-1 with TRBJ2-7, with 16 positions matching TRBD2. The CDR3 extends over 16 amino acids. From germline, CDR1 is MGHDK and CDR2 SYGVNS. V lost 5 bases and J lost 6; bases outside the gene matches: 7. This CDR3 reads CASSPPGLAGGSEQYF. CDR3 DNA sequence: TGTGCCAGCAGTCCACCGGGACTAGCGGGAGGGAGCGAGCAGTACTTC.

This clone was seen many times. The J gene is TRBJ2-3, the V gene TRBV20-1, with D perhaps TRBD2 (6 bases). This CDR3 spans 15 amino acids. V was cut by 3 bases and J by 3 bases, with 16 bases left in between. Germline CDR1 DFQATT, CDR2 SNEGSKA (reference sequence). The CDR3 region is CSASRPGGGTDTQYF. The CDR3 DNA follows: TGCAGTGCTAGTCGGCCAGGTGGGGGGACAGATACGCAGTATTTT.

The J gene is TRBJ2-7, the V gene TRBV6-1, with D tentatively TRBD1 (6 bases). This CDR3 has 16 amino acids. Germline V gene lookup returns CDR1 MNHNS and CDR2 SASEGT. The V and J ends lost 7 bases and 5 bases respectively, with 24 bases between them. The CDR3 nucleotides read TGTGCCAGCACTGCAAAACGAACGGGACAAGGCAACGAGCAGTACTTC. Residues: CASTAKRTGQGNEQYF.

This clone has a handful of counts. The chain carries TRBV5-1 and TRBJ1-5; possibly TRBD1 for D (6 bases). The V end was cut by 0 bases, the J end by 5 bases, with 9 bases between. CDR1 is SGHRS, CDR2 YFSETQ, per germline. This CDR3 region has 14 residues. The CDR3 protein is CASSLEGGDQPQHF. CDR3 nucleotide sequence: TGCGCCAGCAGCTTGGAGGGGGGAGATCAGCCCCAGCATTTT. The complete variable domain, with remaining parts taken from reference TRBV5-1 and TRBJ1-5, reads KAGVTQTPRYLIKTRGQQVTLSCSPISGHRSVSWYQQTPGQGLQFLFEYFSETQRNKGNFPGRFSGRQFSNSRSEMNVSTLELGDSALYLCASSLEGGDQPQHFGDGTRLSIL.

This CDR3 reads CASSPPGPRGDTQYF. In nucleotides, the CDR3 is TGTGCCAGCTCACCACCGGGACCGAGAGGAGATACGCAGTATTTT. The chain recombines TRBV18 with TRBJ2-3; the D gene could be TRBD1 or TRBD2 (5 bases each). Trimming shortened V by 0 bases and J by 5 bases, and 12 bases separated the two germline ends. CDR1 KGHSH and CDR2 LQKENI come from the germline V gene. The CDR3 is made up of 15 amino acids.

As to this clone: This may stem from a read error, because a much larger clone lies one nucleotide away. The J gene is TRBJ2-3, the V gene TRBV5-4; the match to TRBD1 covers 12 bases. The length of the CDR3 is 16 residues. The germline V gene encodes CDR1 SGHNT and CDR2 YYREEE (reference sequence). The CDR3 sequence: CASSLAGTGGTYTQYF. CDR3 DNA: TGTGCCAGCAGCTTGGCTGGGACAGGGGGCACATATACGCAGTATTTT.

The table lists this clone with many counts. One base away lies a much larger clone, so this may be a sequencing read error. The rearrangement links TRBV20-1 to TRBJ2-7; 14 bases fit TRBD2. Trimming at V came to 1 base and at J to 4 bases, leaving 3 bases not matched to a gene. CDR1 and CDR2 (germline): DFQATT, SNEGSKA (reference sequence). The CDR3 totals 15 residues. The CDR3 is CSARVTSGGAYEQYF. CDR3 DNA sequence: TGCAGTGCTAGAGTGACTAGCGGGGGGGCATACGAGCAGTACTTC.

This clone occurred many times. V gene TRBV28 combines with J gene TRBJ2-2; D is uncertain. V was clipped by 8 bases and J by 0 bases, with 13 bases between them. Germline V gene lookup returns CDR1 MDHEN and CDR2 SYDVKM. This CDR3 is 15 amino acids long. DNA of the CDR3: TGTGCCAGCTTAGTAAGGGCCGCGAACACCGGGGAGCTGTTTTTT. This encodes CASLVRAANTGELFF.

This clone was detected a few times. The J gene is TRBJ1-1, the V gene TRBV6-1; 8 positions agree with TRBD1. The CDR3 is 17 amino acids. Germline loops: CDR1 MNHNS, CDR2 SASEGT. V dropped 8 bases and J dropped 1; count of bases not matched to a gene: 15. CDR3 DNA: TGTGCCAGCGCGAGAGGGACAGGCTCTATTGGGAACACTGAAGCTTTCTTT. Encoded protein: CASARGTGSIGNTEAFF.

This clone occurred many times. This rearrangement joins TRBV6-2 or TRBV6-3 to TRBJ2-1; possible D gene TRBD1, 5 bases. Trimming left V 6 bases short and J 8 bases short, with 14 bases between. The CDR3 sequence is 13 residues long. The germline gives CDR1 MNHEY, CDR2 SVGEGT. CDR3 nucleotides: TGTGCCAGCAGCCTCGACAGTAGACATGAGCAGTTCTTC. It encodes CASSLDSRHEQFF.

This clone was observed at least ten times. This chain uses TRBV30 with TRBJ1-5; D not resolved. V was cut by 0 bases and J by 3 bases, with 24 bases left in between. The CDR3 length is 19 residues. Germline values: CDR1 GTSNPN, CDR2 SVGIG (reference sequence). In nucleotides, the CDR3 is TGTGCCTGGAGTGTATCATTGACTGAAGGTCAAGGAATCAATCAGCCCCAGCATTTT. It specifies CAWSVSLTEGQGINQPQHF. Based on the CDR3 plus reference TRBV30 and TRBJ1-5, the full variable domain is SQTIHQWPATLVQPVGSPLSLECTVEGTSNPNLYWYRQAAGRGLQLLFYSVGIGQISSEVPQNLSASRPQDRQFILSSKKLLLSDSGFYLCAWSVSLTEGQGINQPQHFGDGTRLSIL.

Regarding this clone: The conserved final phenylalanine or tryptophan is absent from the CDR3, which likely points to a read error. This sequence joins TRBV20-1 and TRBJ2-1, with TRBD2 matching 7 bases. V was pared by 1 base and J by 6 bases, with 15 bases of the junction left unmatched. Germline lookup yields CDR1 DFQATT and CDR2 SNEGSKA (reference sequence). This CDR3 contains 17 residues. The CDR3 DNA sequence: TGCAGTGCTAGAGGGACGCTGTGGCGGGGGATCGGCAATGAGCAGTTCCTC. This codes for CSARGTLWRGIGNEQFL.

This clone has a count of ten or more. The chain uses TRBV20-1 and TRBJ1-2; no definite D call. Trimming cost V 5 bases and J 4 bases, with 17 bases left between them. CDR1 and CDR2 from the germline V gene are DFQATT and SNEGSKA (reference sequence). The CDR3 length is 14 residues. The CDR3 DNA sequence: TGCAGTGCTCCTATCGAGGAGAGACGCTATGGCTACACCTTC. As protein: CSAPIEERRYGYTF.

This clone is deemed medium-sized. The CDR3 protein is CASSIAYTMNSPLHF. DNA for the CDR3: TGTGCCAGTAGTATAGCCTATACGATGAATTCACCCCTCCACTTT. This chain links TRBV19 with TRBJ1-6; no clear D. The CDR3 consists of 15 residues. V was trimmed by 1 base and J by 7 bases, leaving 11 bases between them. CDR1 is LNHDA, CDR2 SQIVND, per germline (reference sequence).

In its sample, this clone was seen many times. The chain employs TRBV13 and TRBJ2-3; D unclear. CDR3 size: 14 residues. From germline, CDR1 is PRHDT and CDR2 FYEKMQ (reference sequence). Between the trimmed V and J ends, which lost 8 bases and 0 bases, there was a span of 12 bases. Written as DNA, the CDR3 is TGTGCCAGCTCCCCCGGGCTTAGCACAGATACGCAGTATTTT. It yields the protein CASSPGLSTDTQYF.

This clone appeared many times. DNA of the CDR3: TGCAGTGCTGCCCTTAACTACGAGCAGTACTTC. It is translated as CSAALNYEQYF. The chain carries TRBV20-1 and TRBJ2-7, with D uncertain. Germline V CDR1 and CDR2: DFQATT, SNEGSKA (reference sequence). There are 11 residues in the CDR3. V was pared by 5 bases and J by 3 bases, with 8 bases between.

A remark on this clone: The missing conserved phenylalanine or tryptophan at the end of this CDR3 makes a read error likely. It is unclear where the CDR3 begins or ends on the DNA, so no DNA is shown, and the CDR3 is as TCRdb lists it. The chain combines TRBV20-1 with TRBJ1-1. Germline-derived CDR1 and CDR2 are DFQATT and SNEGSKA (reference sequence). The CDR3 is 17 residues long, ends included. The CDR3 loop reads CSAPPTRDVGRDTEALV.

The CDR3: CASSRTGGNQPQHF. CDR3 nucleotides: TGTGCCAGCAGCCGTACAGGGGGCAATCAGCCCCAGCATTTT. The chain combines TRBV5-5 with TRBJ1-5; 7 bases match TRBD1. This CDR3 comprises 14 residues. V gave up 4 bases and J gave up 2 bases; unmatched junction bases: 3. Germline assignment: CDR1 SGHKS and CDR2 YYEKEE (reference sequence).

The rearrangement links TRBV27 to TRBJ2-2, with TRBD2 matching over 12 bases. The CDR3 runs 17 residues. V trimming: 0 bases; J trimming: 8 bases; junction bases outside the gene matches: 7. Germline CDR1 reads MNHEY; CDR2 reads SMNVEV (reference sequence). This CDR3 is CASSLSPTSGSTGELFF. The CDR3 DNA is TGTGCCAGCAGTTTATCCCCGACTAGCGGGAGTACTGGGGAGCTGTTTTTT.

DNA for the CDR3: TGTGCCTGGAGTGTTTTGCAAGATCAGCCCCAGCATTTT. It yields the protein CAWSVLQDQPQHF. This sequence joins TRBV30 and TRBJ1-5; no clear D. This CDR3 is built from 13 residues. The V and J ends lost 0 bases and 5 bases respectively, with 8 bases between them. The germline CDR1 and CDR2 sequences are GTSNPN and SVGIG (reference sequence).

At least ten counts were recorded for this clone. The chain combines TRBV9 with TRBJ2-7, with 15 bases aligning to TRBD2. The V gene end was trimmed by 0 bases and the J gene end by 3 bases; junction bases not matched to a gene: 7. The germline gives CDR1 SGDLS, CDR2 YYNGEE. The CDR3 is 18 residues long. Here the CDR3 DNA reads TGTGCCAGCAGCGTAGATGTTCGGGGACTAGCGGGAGGCTACGAGCAGTACTTC. Translating it yields CASSVDVRGLAGGYEQYF.

The chain links TRBV20-1 to TRBJ2-2; 8 bases are a match to TRBD1. CDR1 is DFQATT, CDR2 SNEGSKA, per germline (reference sequence). V shed 6 bases, J shed 3 bases, and the junction held 6 bases outside the gene matches. The CDR3 length is 14 residues. The CDR3: CSAKTGVYTGELFF. CDR3 nucleotides: TGCAGTGCCAAGACAGGGGTATACACCGGGGAGCTGTTTTTT.

This clone was seen many times. The chain couples TRBV4-2 to TRBJ2-5; the D is unclear. V lost 0 bases and J 7 bases, leaving 6 bases between the germline ends. This CDR3 is built from 12 residues. From germline, CDR1 is LGHNA and CDR2 YNFKEQ. CDR3 in amino acids: CASSQEARTQYF. CDR3 nucleotides: TGTGCCAGCAGCCAAGAAGCTAGGACCCAGTACTTC.

This clone was found a few times. V usage is TRBV6-1 and J usage is TRBJ2-3, with 7 bases fitting TRBD1. CDR1 is MNHNS, CDR2 SASEGT, per germline. With 0 bases clipped from V and 4 bases from J, the junction kept 4 bases outside the gene matches. CDR3 size: 15 residues. CDR3 in DNA: TGTGCCAGCAGTGAAGCAGTCCAGGGGGCAGATACGCAGTATTTT. Translating gives CASSEAVQGADTQYF.

This clone was seen a few times. The rearrangement joins TRBV12-3 or TRBV12-4 to TRBJ2-3; possible D gene TRBD2, 6 bases. The V and J ends lost 7 bases and 2 bases respectively, with 10 bases between them. The CDR3 is made up of 13 amino acids. The CDR3 region is CASTWRDTDTQYF. The CDR3 DNA is TGTGCCAGCACATGGCGGGACACAGATACGCAGTATTTT.

The CDR3 nucleotides are TGTGCCAGCAGTGACATCAGGGAAGTGCAGCCCCAGCATTTT. Translated: CASSDIREVQPQHF. The chain couples TRBV2 to TRBJ1-5; D might be TRBD1 (5 bases). V was clipped by 3 bases and J by 7 bases, with 13 bases between them. Germline V gene data show CDR1 as SNHLY and CDR2 as FYNNEI. CDR3 length equals 14 residues.